This note documents a single T cell receptor (beta chain) sequence. Its specific antigen is unknown. Qualities for individual bases were not recorded, and no much larger clone is one base off. From the cysteine up to the phenylalanine, the CDR3 has a length of 18 residues. Only the CDR3 part of the read is kept: 54 bases, read in frame from the first base. In the germline V gene (reference sequence), CDR1 corresponds to SGHAT and CDR2 to FQDESV. V lost 3 bases and J lost 7 bases, and the count of bases not matched to a germline gene is 10. What the treatment or condition label conveys for this sample: live attenuated yellow fever vaccine strain. At each blood-draw timepoint, two biological replicates of bulk PBMCs were obtained. PBMCs were isolated from peripheral blood using a standard Ficoll-Paque protocol. RNA was extracted with TriZol from bulk PBMCs, CD4 and CD8 fractions, and dextramer-positive and dextramer-negative fractions.

Synthesis of TCR cDNA relied on 5'RACE template switching, a step that introduced a universal primer site along with unique molecular identifiers. Priming of cDNA synthesis was performed from both the TCR alpha and TCR beta constant segments. Library amplification involved two PCR steps, and the second step added sample barcodes and sequencing adapters. Libraries were sequenced on Illumina HiSeq 2500 (2x100 bp) or NovaSeq (2x150 bp). The published analysis was carried out like this. MIGEC handled demultiplexing of reads and collapsing into UMI consensus sequences, while MiXCR performed V(D)J alignment. Using edgeR on replicate PBMC samples, clonotypes were called vaccine-responding if FDR was below 0.01 and the log2 fold change was above 5 up to day 15. Each bulk clonotype was labeled CD4 or CD8 based on which sequenced repertoire, CD4 or CD8, contained the clonotype at higher abundance. TCRdb cleaned the public reads at Q25 with fastp, built clones with MiXCR and kept in-frame beta chains. When rows share a CDR3 protein, they turn into one entry using the most common DNA and genes. None of the V and J calls come from the authors' own analysis; TCRdb made them. Here the sample has fewer than 350,000 distinct CDR3 sequences; 7.5% to 9% occur a single time. The top ten clonotypes cover roughly 17% of the sample.

The data originate from a study of T cells after yellow fever vaccination (dated by TCRdb to the late 2010s). Concerning the study at large: The SMART-Seq v4 Ultra Low Input RNA kit was used to prepare libraries from fractions with low cell numbers. To track T-cell clones before and after primary and booster YFV17D yellow fever vaccination, bulk TCR alpha and beta repertoires were sequenced longitudinally. The cohort comprised two healthy male donors, one aged 18 to 30 and one aged 30 to 39 years. Blood samples were taken at several timepoints before and after primary and secondary immunization, and bulk PBMC replicates and cell subsets were isolated.

Overall study results and their limits: The secondary T-cell response was found to be weaker but faster than the primary response, with a peak reached on day 5 rather than on day 15. FACS-sorted repertoires could contain abundant contaminating clonotypes from the bulk population, so computational filtering was required. After the booster, most clones that had expanded after primary vaccination were detected again (approximately 97% of CD4 and roughly nine tenths of CD8), suggesting broad maintenance of memory. A small share of clonotypes was detected in both CD4 and CD8 compartments, with the overlap likely arising from convergent recombination. Because the study included only a couple of donors, the extent to which the findings can be generalized is limited.

Sequenced here: PBMCs, sampled on the day of the first yellow fever vaccination. In this chain, TRBV11-1 is recombined with TRBJ2-1; 15 bases in the middle match TRBD2. This receptor was identified in a man younger than 30 who received the YFV17D yellow fever vaccine. The bases read TGTGCCAGCAGCTTTGAGGGACTAGCGGGGGGTTTTGCTAATGAGCAGTTCTTC. The encoded protein is CASSFEGLAGGFANEQFF.